This entry lists 25 T cell receptor beta chains sequenced from one sample in a study of vaccination and CD4 T cells after COVID-19. These receptors' targets are unknown. Treatment of the sample: approximately nine-day PBMC culture with coronavirus spike peptide pools or control peptides (ViraFEST assay). Sequencing of cultured CD4+ T cell DNA used the Oncomine TCR Beta short-read assay. TCRdb independently ran MiXCR on the PCR reads; one entry per CDR3 protein. The table shows 15,000 to 20,000 distinct CDR3 sequences, with 43% occurring only once. Sequencing was performed on CD4+ T cells from blood, cultured in vitro, taken after SARS-CoV-2 vaccination. The receptors shown here come from a human donor who had recovered from COVID-19.

The V call is TRBV20-1, the J call TRBJ1-5; D uncertain. V was trimmed by 0 bases and J by 3 bases, leaving 9 bases between them. There are 14 residues in the CDR3. Per germline, CDR1 DFQATT and CDR2 SNEGSKA (reference sequence). CDR3: CSARDRRFNQPQHF. The CDR3 region has the DNA TGCAGTGCTAGAGATAGGAGATTCAATCAGCCCCAGCATTTT.

The V call is TRBV29-1, the J call TRBJ1-5, with 11 bases aligning to TRBD1. The germline V gene encodes CDR1 SQVTM and CDR2 ANQGSEA. V gave up 6 bases and J gave up 6 bases; unmatched junction bases: 4. CDR3 length: 13 residues. DNA of the CDR3: TGCAGCGTCCTGGGACAGGGGGGTCAGCCCCAGCATTTT. Translation gives CSVLGQGGQPQHF. Full variable domain (rest looked up from reference TRBV29-1 and TRBJ1-5): SAVISQKPSRDICQRGTSLTIQCQVDSQVTMMFWYRQQPGQSLTLIATANQGSEATYESGFVIDKFPISRPNLTFSTLTVSNMSPEDSSIYLCSVLGQGGQPQHFGDGTRLSIL.

V usage is TRBV19 and J usage is TRBJ2-1; D is perhaps TRBD2 (6 bases). Germline assignment: CDR1 LNHDA and CDR2 SQIVND (reference sequence). This CDR3 is built from 15 residues. The V end was cut by 2 bases, the J end by 10 bases, with 18 bases between. CDR3 in amino acids: CASSIPPLPGVEQFF. The CDR3 DNA reads TGTGCCAGTAGTATACCCCCCTTGCCGGGGGTGGAGCAGTTCTTC.

The V and J genes are TRBV20-1 and TRBJ2-2; D perhaps matches TRBD1 (6 bases). The germline V and J ends were trimmed by 3 bases and 9 bases, with 23 bases remaining between them. Germline V gene sequence: CDR1 DFQATT, CDR2 SNEGSKA (reference sequence). The CDR3 is made up of 16 amino acids. CDR3 sequence reads: CSASRTGTKVWRELFF. The CDR3 coding sequence is TGCAGTGCTAGCCGCACAGGGACAAAGGTCTGGCGGGAGCTGTTTTTT.

V usage is TRBV29-1 and J usage is TRBJ2-5; D gene unclear. The length of the CDR3 is 18 residues. The germline V gene encodes CDR1 SQVTM and CDR2 ANQGSEA. Trimming stripped 1 base from V and 5 bases from J, with 26 bases between. This CDR3 is CSVEVGLAAFFKRETQYF. DNA of the CDR3: TGCAGCGTTGAAGTAGGATTGGCGGCCTTCTTCAAAAGGGAGACCCAGTACTTC. Full variable domain (rest looked up from reference TRBV29-1 and TRBJ2-5): SAVISQKPSRDICQRGTSLTIQCQVDSQVTMMFWYRQQPGQSLTLIATANQGSEATYESGFVIDKFPISRPNLTFSTLTVSNMSPEDSSIYLCSVEVGLAAFFKRETQYFGPGTRLLVL.

This clonotype occurred a few times. The rearrangement links TRBV6-1 to TRBJ1-3, with D uncertain. The CDR3 loop spans 16 amino acids. Germline V gives CDR1 MNHNS, CDR2 SASEGT. Trimming cost V 6 bases and J 0 bases, with 15 bases left between them. CDR3: CASRLDPMDSGNTIYF. In DNA form, the CDR3 reads TGTGCCAGCAGACTTGACCCAATGGACTCTGGAAACACCATATATTTT.

In its sample, this clonotype was seen once. The chain joins TRBV12-3 or TRBV12-4 to TRBJ1-2; D gene ambiguous. This CDR3 spans 16 amino acids. Trimming pared 4 bases from V and 4 bases from J, leaving 19 bases between. The CDR3 nucleotides read TGTGCCAGCAGTTCTGGAGTTGAGCAACCCGGCTATGGCTACACCTTC. Translating it yields CASSSGVEQPGYGYTF.

This clonotype showed up just a few times. The J gene is TRBJ2-6, the V gene TRBV6-1; no reliable D call. Between the trimmed V and J ends, which lost 3 bases and 0 bases, there was a span of 6 bases. This CDR3 region has 15 residues. The germline V gene encodes CDR1 MNHNS and CDR2 SASEGT. As DNA, the CDR3 is TGTGCCAGCAGTGAGGGCGTCTCTGGGGCCAACGTCCTGACTTTC. Its protein is CASSEGVSGANVLTF.

This chain connects TRBV7-6 to TRBJ2-7, with TRBD1 as a possible D gene (6 bases). Per the germline V gene, CDR1 is SGHVS and CDR2 is FNYEAQ. Trimming took off 5 bases at V and 0 bases at J, with 11 bases between the two ends. The CDR3 contains 14 residues. CDR3 sequence: CASSPRGSSYEQYF. CDR3 bases: TGTGCCAGCAGCCCCAGGGGTAGCTCCTACGAGCAGTACTTC.

This clonotype was detected only a few times. The V and J genes are TRBV19 and TRBJ1-4; no firm D call. The V gene's germline CDR1 is LNHDA and CDR2 SQIVND (reference sequence). The CDR3 covers 15 residues. V was cut by 9 bases and J by 6 bases, with 20 bases left in between. The CDR3 DNA reads as TGTGCCAGCAGCCGGTTGGGCCCGTTCGATGAAAAACTGTTTTTT. Amino acids: CASSRLGPFDEKLFF.

This rearrangement joins TRBV7-3 to TRBJ2-1, with 7 bases fitting TRBD1. Germline trimming cut 5 bases from V and 6 bases from J; bases unmatched to any gene: 7. Germline V lookup: CDR1 SGHTA, CDR2 FQGTGA. CDR3 length: 14 residues. CDR3 residues: CASSVGQTPNEQFF. CDR3 in DNA: TGTGCCAGCAGCGTGGGACAGACACCCAATGAGCAGTTCTTC.

The chain joins TRBV6-2 or TRBV6-3 to TRBJ2-7; D remains ambiguous. With 4 bases removed from V and 1 base from J, the gap between germline ends came to 2 bases. Germline values: CDR1 MNHEY, CDR2 SVGEGT. The CDR3 sequence is 11 residues long. CDR3 nucleotides: TGTGCCAGCAGTTGGTCCTACGAGCAGTACTTC. Its protein product is CASSWSYEQYF.

This clonotype is medium-sized in the sample. V usage is TRBV28 and J usage is TRBJ1-1; a weak D match, TRBD1 (6 bases). The CDR3 extends over 13 amino acids. Germline lookup yields CDR1 MDHEN and CDR2 SYDVKM. Trimming left V 7 bases short and J 3 bases short, with 12 bases between. The CDR3 nucleotides read TGTGCCAGCACGGACGGGGGGCACACTGAAGCTTTCTTT. It codes for CASTDGGHTEAFF.

The chain has TRBV20-1 and TRBJ1-2; D gene uncertain. Germline loops: CDR1 DFQATT, CDR2 SNEGSKA (reference sequence). Trimming took off 5 bases at V and 5 bases at J, with 12 bases between the two ends. The CDR3 sequence is 12 residues long. The CDR3 nucleotides are TGCAGTGCTTCTGAGAAAGGATATGGCTACACCTTC. Protein: CSASEKGYGYTF.

The J gene is TRBJ2-5, the V gene TRBV6-2 or TRBV6-3, with 13 positions matching TRBD2. Germline CDR1 and CDR2: MNHEY and SVGEGT. The V gene end was trimmed by 6 bases and the J gene end by 6 bases; junction bases not matched to a gene: 10. The CDR3 covers 16 residues. The CDR3 loop is CASSRKGTSGVQTQYF. As DNA, the CDR3 is TGTGCCAGCAGCCGGAAAGGGACTAGCGGGGTGCAGACCCAGTACTTC.

The rearrangement uses TRBV6-1 and TRBJ1-1; unclear D gene. Germline V gene data show CDR1 as MNHNS and CDR2 as SASEGT. The germline V and J ends were trimmed by 4 bases and 1 base, with 10 bases remaining between them. The CDR3 has 14 residues. The chain's CDR3 is CASSGSTGNTEAFF. Written as DNA, the CDR3 is TGTGCCAGCAGTGGATCGACGGGGAACACTGAAGCTTTCTTT.

This chain joins TRBV20-1 and TRBJ2-3; perhaps TRBD1 as D (5 bases). CDR1 and CDR2 from the germline V gene are DFQATT and SNEGSKA (reference sequence). The CDR3 is 15 amino acids. The germline V and J ends were trimmed by 2 bases and 3 bases, with 15 bases remaining between them. The CDR3 sequence is CSARPPGPGTDTQYF. CDR3 bases: TGCAGTGCTAGACCTCCAGGTCCAGGGACAGATACGCAGTATTTT.

The chain employs TRBV7-6 and TRBJ2-5; 8 bases match TRBD1. Germline assignment: CDR1 SGHVS and CDR2 FNYEAQ. CDR3 length: 15 residues. The V gene end was trimmed by 2 bases and the J gene end by 4 bases; junction bases not matched to a gene: 6. The CDR3 DNA is TGTGCCAGCAGCTTAAACCAGGGGGCAACAGAGACCCAGTACTTC. Translation: CASSLNQGATETQYF.

This clonotype was observed a few times. V gene TRBV7-9 combines with J gene TRBJ2-3; TRBD2 might be the D (5 bases). This CDR3 region has 15 residues. Germline assignment: CDR1 SEHNR and CDR2 FQNEAQ (reference sequence). V lost 6 bases, J lost 2 bases, and 15 bases lay in between. This CDR3 reads CASSPSRVNTDTQYF. The CDR3 bases are TGTGCCAGCAGTCCCTCGAGGGTCAACACAGATACGCAGTATTTT.

The sample holds a few counts of this clonotype. This chain joins TRBV2 and TRBJ2-3; TRBD2 matches 9 bases. V lost 6 bases, J lost 1 base, and 5 bases stayed unmatched. The CDR3 runs to 15 residues. CDR1 and CDR2 from the germline V gene are SNHLY and FYNNEI. CDR3 loop: CASSGGRGGTDTQYF. Written as DNA, the CDR3 is TGTGCCAGCAGCGGCGGGAGGGGAGGCACAGATACGCAGTATTTT.

This chain connects TRBV28 to TRBJ1-2, with D maybe TRBD1 (6 bases). Germline CDR1 reads MDHEN; CDR2 reads SYDVKM. V was pared by 4 bases and J by 8 bases, with 11 bases between. The length of the CDR3 is 12 residues. The CDR3 region is CASSYQGYGYTF. The CDR3 nucleotides read TGTGCCAGCAGTTACCAGGGGTACGGCTACACCTTC.

This rearrangement joins TRBV6-5 to TRBJ2-5; no firm D call. Germline V lookup: CDR1 MNHEY, CDR2 SVGAGI. V lost 2 bases and J lost 1, with 2 bases in between. This CDR3 contains 12 residues. CDR3 nucleotides: TGTGCCAGCAGTTACCCCCAAGAGACCCAGTACTTC. It encodes CASSYPQETQYF.

This clonotype turned up a few times. This chain uses TRBV15 with TRBJ2-3; 13 bases map to TRBD2. Trimming cost V 1 base and J 3 bases; bases outside gene matches: 1. The length of the CDR3 is 16 residues. Germline CDR1 and CDR2: LNHNV and YYDKDF (reference sequence). The CDR3 reads CATSRAGLAGTDTQYF. For the CDR3, the DNA is TGTGCCACCAGCAGAGCGGGACTAGCGGGGACAGATACGCAGTATTTT.

The rearrangement joins TRBV20-1 to TRBJ2-1; 7 positions agree with TRBD2. The V gene end was trimmed by 6 bases and the J gene end by 6 bases; junction bases not matched to a gene: 11. Germline CDR1 reads DFQATT; CDR2 reads SNEGSKA (reference sequence). This CDR3 spans 14 amino acids. The CDR3 loop reads CSAAGREPTNEQFF. In DNA, the CDR3 is TGCAGTGCGGCCGGGCGGGAGCCCACCAATGAGCAGTTCTTC.

This clonotype came up a few times. V is TRBV20-1 and J is TRBJ2-1, with 9 bases lining up with TRBD2. CDR1 and CDR2 from the germline V gene are DFQATT and SNEGSKA (reference sequence). The length of the CDR3 is 15 residues. For the CDR3, the DNA is TGCAGCGCCATAGGGCCTAGCGGGATATACAATGAGCAGTTCTTC. Its translation is CSAIGPSGIYNEQFF.